This T cell receptor (beta chain) derives from a study of tumor-infiltrating lymphocytes in primary liver carcinoma (dated by TCRdb to 2015 to 2018). At the level of the whole study: Of the five patients, three men and two women aged 30 to 69 years, four had hepatocellular carcinoma and one had combined HCC and intrahepatic cholangiocarcinoma. The five patients had tumors of stage T1-T3 N0M0, with maximum diameters ranging from roughly 4.2 to 11 cm. Samples yielded roughly 3.5 to 7.13 million productive TCRbeta reads; read depth did not differ significantly between tissue types. For each liver tumor, the study sampled five regions along with adjacent normal tissue and blood, and applied TCRbeta repertoire sequencing, expression microarrays and whole-exome sequencing. Technical replicate repertoires showed high reproducibility, with mean shared-clone rates around 0.9 and correlation coefficients above 0.95. The approximately 25 tumor region samples were profiled with Agilent mRNA microarrays so that TCRbeta repertoire diversity could be related to the local molecular phenotype. A total of 35 specimens from 5 patients underwent TCRbeta repertoire sequencing, comprising around 25 tumor regions, 5 adjacent noncancerous liver tissues and 5 peripheral blood samples. Beyond this particular receptor, the publication reports: Only the TCR beta chain was sequenced, so true repertoire diversity is likely underestimated because unpaired alpha chains were not captured. Repertoire overlap was found to be higher between tumor regions (mean about 36%) than between tumor-adjacent (about 17%) or tumor-blood (approximately 15%) pairs, consistent with antigen-driven expansion. Comparison of CD4+ and CD8+ T cell repertoires was precluded by the use of bulk unsorted samples. The top 250 clones accounted for a significantly greater share of the repertoire in tumors than in blood (p = 0.039). With just a few patients in the study, the authors point out that the findings should be validated in a larger study. Only about 7.5-25% of top clones were found in all five regions of a tumor, suggesting spatial heterogeneity of tumor-infiltrating T cells.

From the germline V gene, CDR1 is SNHLY and CDR2 is FYNNEI. Including cysteine and phenylalanine, the CDR3 has 14 amino acids. Here the CDR3 DNA is all that survives: 42 bases in frame from base 1. V is cut back by 7 bases and J by 7 bases, with 11 bases in the junction unmatched. With respect to this clonotype: Its antigen is still unknown. Base-call qualities are not available, and no considerably larger clone is one nucleotide away.

Total RNA and DNA were co-extracted without cell sorting from 20-30 mg of bulk tissue using the AllPrep DNA/RNA mini kit. Between late 2015 and March 2016, five patients in China with histopathologically diagnosed primary liver carcinoma had surgical resection. Patients had chronic HBV infection and were treatment-naive at sampling. Five spatially separated regions were sampled from each tumor: the superior, inferior, left-lateral and right-lateral poles, plus the tumor centre. Histology showed that every tumor sample contained more than 80% viable tumor cells. Each fresh piece of tumor and adjacent tissue was cut in two, with one half stored in RNAlater at -80 degrees C and the other half sent for histology. A constant-region primer and ProtoScript II reverse transcriptase were used to reverse-transcribe TCRbeta-specific cDNA from approximately 550 ng total RNA. The TCRbeta libraries were prepared through three rounds of nested multiplex PCR following a slightly modified ARM-PCR procedure. Each of the first two PCR rounds ran for approximately 10 cycles using multiplex TRBV1-TRBV30 forward primers together with a Cbeta reverse primer. Sample barcodes and Illumina adapters were added in a final 25-cycle PCR using Deep VentR polymerase. Amplicons of 200-500 bp were gel-purified with a QIAquick gel extraction kit before sequencing. An Illumina HiSeq 2500 was used to sequence the TCRbeta amplicons, generating 250-bp paired-end reads. In the paper's pipeline: To recover full CDR3 sequences, reads were quality-trimmed using Trimmomatic v0.33 and paired reads were then merged using FLASH v1.2.11. MiGEC v1.2.1b assigned V, D and J germline segments to the rearranged TCRbeta sequences. Clonotype statistics and Shannon-Wiener diversity indices were computed with VDJtools v1.0.0. Except for diversity analysis, only the 250 most abundant clonotypes of each sample were used in subsequent analyses to reduce sampling bias. Clones were called with MiXCR by TCRdb after fastp trimmed the public reads at Q25, and only in-frame beta chains were retained. Identical CDR3 proteins give one entry, which carries the most common genes and DNA. The V and J calls reflect TCRdb's pipeline rather than the authors' work. The sample table contains 65,000 to 80,000 distinct CDR3 sequences; only one count was recorded for approximately 70% of them. The ten largest clones capture about 30% of the sample.

This chain joins TRBV2 to TRBJ2-7; TRBD1 agrees with 9 junctional bases. The source of this sequence is a man aged 35 to 55 with primary liver carcinoma and hepatitis B virus infection. Sequences were obtained from liver tumor tissue from sampling region 4. The sample's cell subset or site label, in plain terms: tumor region T4, right-lateral pole. The CDR3 region reads CASTPGQGRREQYF. The nucleotides are TGTGCCAGCACCCCGGGACAGGGTAGGCGAGAGCAGTACTTC.